Listed here are 5 T cell receptor beta chains from one sample, sequenced in a study of technical replicates of blood from a handful of donors. Repertoires were generated with immunoSEQ multiplex PCR, while TCRdb's copy carries only in-frame clones and drops some. The profile shows approximately 99,000 clones, approximately 96% of them singletons. The sequenced material came from T cells isolated from PBMCs. The source is a human donor in good health.

The chain couples TRBV9 to TRBJ2-7, with a possible D match to TRBD2 (7 bases). Germline V gives CDR1 SGDLS, CDR2 YYNGEE. V was cut by 0 bases and J by 2 bases, with 15 bases left in between. This CDR3 spans 16 amino acids. The CDR3, as DNA: TGTGCCAGCAGCGTAGATGGGGGGGCAGACGCCTACGAGCAGTACTTC. Translation gives CASSVDGGADAYEQYF.

The CDR3, as DNA: TGTGCCAGCAGCTCAACAGGGGGCTATGGCTACACCTTC. This translates into CASSSTGGYGYTF. The chain uses TRBV5-6 and TRBJ1-2; TRBD1 matches 8 bases. V dropped 3 bases and J dropped 4; count of bases not matched to a gene: 2. The CDR3 consists of 13 residues. Germline V gene sequence: CDR1 SGHDT, CDR2 YYEEEE. Combining the CDR3 with reference TRBV5-6 and TRBJ1-2 gives the whole variable domain DAGVTQSPTHLIKTRGQQVTLRCSPKSGHDTVSWYQQALGQGPQFIFQYYEEEERQRGNFPDRFSGHQFPNYSSELNVNALLLGDSALYLCASSSTGGYGYTFGSGTRLTVV.

This chain uses TRBV5-1 with TRBJ2-4; 10 nucleotides align to TRBD1. The length of the CDR3 is 15 residues. Germline-derived CDR1 and CDR2 are SGHRS and YFSETQ. After removal of 0 bases from V and 7 bases from J, the junction contained 4 bases not matched to a gene. The CDR3 nucleotides are TGCGCCAGCAGCTTGGAGGGACAGGGGTTTAACATTCAGTACTTC. Translation: CASSLEGQGFNIQYF.

This clone has a single count. The chain combines TRBV6-5 with TRBJ2-7; tentative D call: TRBD2 (6 bases). Trimming shortened V by 1 base and J by 2 bases, and 12 bases separated the two germline ends. The CDR3 totals 15 residues. The V gene's germline CDR1 is MNHEY and CDR2 SVGAGI. CDR3 sequence reads: CASSYFASEAYEQYF. For the CDR3, the DNA is TGTGCCAGCAGTTACTTTGCTAGCGAGGCCTACGAGCAGTACTTC.

V and J are TRBV5-1 and TRBJ2-1; the match to TRBD2 covers 10 bases. V lost 5 bases and J lost 0; bases outside the gene matches: 5. Germline CDR1 SGHRS, CDR2 YFSETQ. CDR3 length equals 16 residues. Written as DNA, the CDR3 is TGCGCCAGCAGGACAGCTAGCGGGAGCTCCTACAATGAGCAGTTCTTC. This encodes CASRTASGSSYNEQFF.